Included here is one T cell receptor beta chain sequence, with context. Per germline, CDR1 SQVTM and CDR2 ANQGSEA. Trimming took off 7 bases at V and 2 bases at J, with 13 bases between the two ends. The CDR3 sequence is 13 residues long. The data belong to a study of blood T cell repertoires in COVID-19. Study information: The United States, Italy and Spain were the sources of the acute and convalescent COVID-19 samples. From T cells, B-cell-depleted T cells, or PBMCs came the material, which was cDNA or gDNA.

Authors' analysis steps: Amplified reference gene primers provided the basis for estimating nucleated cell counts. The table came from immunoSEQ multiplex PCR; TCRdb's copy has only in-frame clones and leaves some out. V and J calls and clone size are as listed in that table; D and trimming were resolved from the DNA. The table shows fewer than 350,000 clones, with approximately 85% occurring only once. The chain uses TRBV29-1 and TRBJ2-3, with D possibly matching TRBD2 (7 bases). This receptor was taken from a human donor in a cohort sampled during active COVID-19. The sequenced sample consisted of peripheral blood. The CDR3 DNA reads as TGCAGCGGGGGGGGGCAGCACACAGATACGCAGTATTTT. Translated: CSGGGQHTDTQYF.